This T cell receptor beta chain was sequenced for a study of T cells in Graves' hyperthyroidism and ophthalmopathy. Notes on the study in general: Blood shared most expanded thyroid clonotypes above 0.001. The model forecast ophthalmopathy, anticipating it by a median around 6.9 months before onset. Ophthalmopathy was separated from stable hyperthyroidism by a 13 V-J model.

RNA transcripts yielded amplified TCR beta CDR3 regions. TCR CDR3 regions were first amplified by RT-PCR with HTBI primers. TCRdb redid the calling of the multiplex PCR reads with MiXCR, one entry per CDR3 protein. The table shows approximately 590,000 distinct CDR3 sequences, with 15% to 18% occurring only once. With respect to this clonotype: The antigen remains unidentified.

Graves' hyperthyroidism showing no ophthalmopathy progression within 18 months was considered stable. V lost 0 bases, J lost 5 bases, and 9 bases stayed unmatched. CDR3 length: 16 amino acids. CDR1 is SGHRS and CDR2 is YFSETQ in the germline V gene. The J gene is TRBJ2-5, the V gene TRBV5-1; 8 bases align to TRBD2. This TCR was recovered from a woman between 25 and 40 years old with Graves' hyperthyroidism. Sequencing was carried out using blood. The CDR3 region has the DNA TGCGCCAGCAGCTTGGAAGCGGGAGCCGAGGGGGAGACCCAGTACTTC. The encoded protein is CASSLEAGAEGETQYF.